This record concerns one T cell receptor beta chain sequence. The sample is drawn from a study of T cell changes during pregnancy in multiple sclerosis. The CDR3 runs to 15 residues. The V end lost 3 bases, the J end lost 1 base, and 10 bases lay between the germline ends. Germline V lookup: CDR1 SNHLY, CDR2 FYNNEI. Assay: immunoSEQ multiplex PCR; the TCRdb copy retains only in-frame clones and omits some. Among more than 35,000 clones listed, 80% to 95% were seen once. The material was CD4+ T cells from peripheral blood mononuclear cells, obtained in the third trimester of pregnancy. The chain couples TRBV2 to TRBJ1-5; no clear D gene. The source is a female donor in good health, enrolled as a control in a pregnancy study. The CDR3 bases are TGTGCCAGCAGTGAGGAGGTAGGGAGCAATCAGCCCCAGCATTTT. Protein product: CASSEEVGSNQPQHF. The variable domain in full, completed from reference TRBV2 and TRBJ1-5, reads EPEVTQTPSHQVTQMGQEVILRCVPISNHLYFYWYRQILGQKVEFLVSFYNNEISEKSEIFDDQFSVERPDGSNFTLKIRSTKLEDSAMYFCASSEEVGSNQPQHFGDGTRLSIL.